This record concerns one T cell receptor (beta chain) sequence. TCRdb independently ran MiXCR on the 5' RACE reads; one entry per CDR3 protein. The sample lists approximately 240,000 distinct CDR3 sequences, over 12% occurring once. The sample belongs to a study of identical twins. Every one of the donors was a healthy Caucasian. Unmatched junction bases numbered 10, after V lost 1 base and J lost 1 base. Germline V gene data show CDR1 as DFQATT and CDR2 as SNEGSKA (reference sequence). The CDR3 is made up of 19 amino acids. Sequencing input: memory (CD45RO+) T cells sorted from blood. The chain carries TRBV20-1 and TRBJ2-3; TRBD2 matches 14 bases. The sequence derives from a woman under 30 in good health. The CDR3, as DNA: TGCAGTGCTAGAGCGAAACCGGGACTAGCGGGAGCGGGCACAGATACGCAGTATTTT. Residues: CSARAKPGLAGAGTDTQYF.